Listed below are T cell receptor beta chains from one sample, sequenced in a study of blood T cell repertoires in COVID-19. Data came from immunoSEQ multiplex PCR; TCRdb stores just in-frame clones and leaves some out. The sample lists under 150,000 clones, around three quarters occurring once. The sequenced sample was peripheral blood. Every receptor here comes from a man aged 55 to 69 with acute or convalescent COVID-19. The CDR3 runs from the conserved cysteine through the conserved F or W. D genes are given only for firm matches. Clone size, where shown, is once, few, many, or a class for clones that have expanded.

>NA|TRBD2|TRBV2|TRBJ2-7
CASIPSGTSGTRSPYEQYF
TGTGCCAGCATTCCAAGTGGGACTAGCGGGACAAGATCCCCCTACGAGCAGTACTTC
>NA|TRBD1|TRBV7-2|TRBJ1-5
CASSLALTGNQPQHF
TGTGCCAGCAGCTTAGCCCTGACAGGGAATCAGCCCCAGCATTTT
>NA|TRBD1|TRBV23-1|TRBJ2-7
CASSPLAGTGNYCSYEQYF
TGCGCCAGCAGTCCCCTGGCAGGGACAGGGAACTATTGCTCCTACGAGCAGTACTTC
>NA|NA|TRBV9|TRBJ1-1
CASSAYDRISGTEAFF
TGTGCCAGCAGCGCATACGACAGGATAAGTGGGACTGAAGCTTTCTTT
>NA|NA|TRBV2|TRBJ2-7
CASSENTQSYEQYF
TGTGCCAGCAGTGAGAACACGCAGTCCTACGAGCAGTACTTC
>NA|TRBD2|TRBV9|TRBJ2-7
CASSSGTSGYEQYF
TGTGCCAGCAGCTCAGGGACTAGCGGCTACGAGCAGTACTTC
>NA|TRBD2|TRBV3-1/TRBV3-2|TRBJ2-5
CASSSLAGSQTQYF
TGTGCCAGCAGCTCACTAGCGGGATCCCAGACCCAGTACTTC
>NA|NA|TRBV27|TRBJ2-2
CASSLSHGNTGELFF
TGTGCCAGCAGTTTGAGTCACGGGAACACCGGGGAGCTGTTTTTT
>once|TRBD2|TRBV7-6|TRBJ2-2
CASAGLENTGELFF
TGTGCCAGCGCGGGACTAGAGAACACCGGGGAGCTGTTTTTT
>NA|TRBD1|TRBV4-1|TRBJ1-1
CASSQATGDRAYEAFF
TGCGCCAGCAGCCAAGCAACCGGGGACAGGGCATACGAAGCTTTCTTT
>NA|TRBD2|TRBV18|TRBJ2-7
CASSPLAGEWTYF
TGTGCCAGCTCGCCTTTAGCGGGAGAATGGACGTACTTC
>NA|NA|TRBV6-5|TRBJ1-5
CASSYLQGRDQPQHF
TGTGCCAGCAGTTACTTACAGGGTAGAGATCAGCCCCAGCATTTT
>NA|NA|TRBV4-1|TRBJ2-1
CASSRGLDSNEQFF
TGCGCCAGCAGCCGAGGACTGGATTCCAATGAGCAGTTCTTC
>NA|TRBD1|TRBV28|TRBJ1-5
CASSLWDRAGQPQHF
TGTGCCAGCAGTTTATGGGACAGGGCTGGACAGCCCCAGCATTTT
>NA|TRBD1|TRBV7-2|TRBJ1-4
CASSYRTGNNEKLFF
TGTGCCAGCAGCTACCGGACAGGGAATAATGAAAAACTGTTTTTT